This entry concerns a single T cell receptor (beta chain). Its antigen is as yet unknown. One end of the junction varies from germline; a read error may be responsible. CD45RO-negative cells were positively selected for CCR7, leaving out terminally differentiated effector memory CD45RA+ cells. This sample was included in a study of shared clonotypes between healthy human individuals. Study-level findings and limits: Between a handful of donors, naive CD4 clonotypes were shared at a level of approximately 5%. Sample collection involved blood only; tissue repertoires are likely different.

Researchers ran the assay at a deep level. Each PCR replicate from the sorted subsets contained around 0.2 ug DNA, which is some 31,000 T cell genomes. Sequencing was performed with immunoSEQ multiplex PCR; in TCRdb, only in-frame clones are kept and a portion is missing. The repertoire consists of millions of clones, with about 95% occurring once and the leading ten covering 1.1%. The germline V gene encodes CDR1 LGHNA and CDR2 YSLEER. The CDR3 has 17 residues. The chain carries TRBV4-3 and TRBJ2-3; 8 nucleotides line up with TRBD2. The source material was naive CD8+ T cells sorted from blood. The clonotype was recovered from a man between 18 and 29 years old in good health. The CDR3 reads CASSQQIAGPSTDMQYF. DNA of the CDR3: TGCGCCAGCAGCCAGCAGATAGCGGGGCCCTCCACAGATATGCAGTATTTT.